This TCR beta chain was sequenced for a study of T cell responses to AZD1222 COVID-19 vaccine. The CDR3 consists of 15 residues. The V gene's germline CDR1 is SNHLY and CDR2 FYNNEI. Trimming shortened V by 5 bases and J by 5 bases, and 15 bases separated the two germline ends. The assay was immunoSEQ multiplex PCR, and TCRdb's table has in-frame clones only and misses some. The data show roughly 110,000 clones, around nine tenths seen once. The receptor comes from an adult in good health. Sample: peripheral blood, taken on day 0 of AZD1222 vaccination. The J gene is TRBJ1-4, the V gene TRBV2, with D possibly being TRBD1 (5 bases). The CDR3 DNA reads as TGTGCCAGCAGTCTCGACAGAAGAGCAAATGAAAAACTGTTTTTT. This sequence encodes CASSLDRRANEKLFF.